This T cell receptor beta chain was sequenced for a study of Graves' ophthalmopathy and Graves' hyperthyroidism. Study-level findings and limits: With 65% to 71% sensitivity and about 74% specificity, the model predicted ophthalmopathy progression.

Moderate-to-severe activity, CAS ≥3, NOSPECS ≥4 and duration under 3 months were recorded for donors with ophthalmopathy. Orbital computed tomography, together with clinical symptoms, serum thyroxine, TRAb and thyroid ultrasound, was used for diagnosis. PBMCs were isolated from a roughly 10 ml sample of fresh peripheral blood. Germline V gene sequence: CDR1 SNHLY, CDR2 FYNNEI. CDR3 size: 12 residues. V dropped 8 bases and J dropped 2 bases, with 9 bases sitting between them. Transcripts of RNA were the source for amplifying TCR beta CDR3 regions. Amplification began with first-round RT-PCR using HTBI primers, then second-round multiplex PCR was performed. TCRdb re-called the multiplex PCR reads through MiXCR, storing one row per CDR3 protein. The sample consists of about 740,000 distinct CDR3 sequences, 40% of them appearing once. Only a few counts were recorded for this clonotype. The antigen remains unidentified.

Sequenced sample: peripheral blood. The rearrangement uses TRBV2 and TRBJ1-2; possible D gene TRBD1, 5 bases. The sequence derives from an adult man with Graves' ophthalmopathy. CDR3: CASSTANYGYTF. CDR3 DNA: TGTGCCAGCTCGACAGCGAACTATGGCTACACCTTC. The variable domain in full, with the rest retrieved from reference TRBV2 and TRBJ1-2, is EPEVTQTPSHQVTQMGQEVILRCVPISNHLYFYWYRQILGQKVEFLVSFYNNEISEKSEIFDDQFSVERPDGSNFTLKIRSTKLEDSAMYFCASSTANYGYTFGSGTRLTVV.